The 5 T cell receptor beta chains below were found in one sample sequenced in a study of CD8+ T cells in alopecia areata. Investigators isolated RNA and reverse transcribed it into cDNA to act as the sequencing template. TCRdb's copy holds only in-frame clones and misses some; the assay was immunoSEQ multiplex PCR. Of 95,000 to 120,000 clones in the sample, roughly 50% were seen once. As to treatment: oral pan-JAK inhibitor, 5-10 mg twice daily. The source material was CD4+ T cells sorted from blood, sampled at week 24, from a patient treated with tofacitinib. The receptors shown here come from a human donor with alopecia areata.

This rearrangement joins TRBV14 to TRBJ1-4; D call uncertain. V was cut by 1 base and J by 3 bases, with 9 bases left in between. Germline V gene data show CDR1 as SGHDN and CDR2 as FVKESK. The CDR3 has 15 amino acids. Written as DNA, the CDR3 is TGTGCCAGCAGCCAAGGCCTTACCTCTAATGAAAAACTGTTTTTT. It translates to CASSQGLTSNEKLFF.

This clone was seen a handful of times. This sequence joins TRBV2 and TRBJ2-5; the match to TRBD2 covers 7 bases. The CDR3 covers 11 residues. Germline trimming cut 6 bases from V and 5 bases from J; bases unmatched to any gene: 0. In germline, CDR1 is SNHLY, CDR2 FYNNEI. CDR3 bases: TGTGCCAGCAGCGGGGGGGAGACCCAGTACTTC. Translation gives CASSGGETQYF.

V gene TRBV29-1 combines with J gene TRBJ1-4; no clear D. V was pared by 6 bases and J by 8 bases, with 10 bases between. CDR1 is SQVTM, CDR2 ANQGSEA, per germline. This CDR3 has 11 amino acids. CDR3 protein: CSVATREKLFF. The CDR3 DNA reads as TGCAGCGTAGCAACGCGAGAAAAACTGTTTTTT.

The chain links TRBV14 to TRBJ1-4; TRBD1 might be the D (5 bases). Looked up from germline, CDR1 is SGHDN and CDR2 is FVKESK. The germline V and J ends were trimmed by 5 bases and 7 bases, with 14 bases remaining between them. This CDR3 region has 14 residues. The CDR3 region is CASSTQAGGEKLFF. The CDR3 bases are TGTGCCAGCAGCACCCAGGCTGGGGGTGAAAAACTGTTTTTT.

This clone has more than one count but fewer than ten. The chain employs TRBV6-5 and TRBJ1-1; TRBD1 might be the D (6 bases). The CDR3 loop spans 15 amino acids. Trimming pared 7 bases from V and 4 bases from J, leaving 19 bases between. CDR1 is MNHEY, CDR2 SVGAGI, per germline. The CDR3 protein is CASTERGGRGTEAFF. DNA for the CDR3: TGTGCCAGCACCGAACGGGGGGGGCGAGGCACTGAAGCTTTCTTT.